This TCR beta chain is from a study of shared clonotypes between healthy human individuals. About this clone: Its antigen is not identified.

Sequencing was performed with immunoSEQ multiplex PCR; in TCRdb, only in-frame clones are kept and a portion is missing. The repertoire consists of roughly 500,000 clones, with 79% occurring once and the leading ten covering over 10%. Findings and caveats of the study: Having only a few donors restricted how much genetic and exposure-history diversity was captured.

This CDR3 is built from 12 residues. Trimming removed 6 bases at V and 7 bases at J, with 10 bases between. Germline V gene data show CDR1 as SGHNT and CDR2 as YENEEA. Sequenced sample: PBMCs. The chain has TRBV11-3 and TRBJ2-1; possibly TRBD1 for D (6 bases). This clonotype was obtained from a middle-aged woman in good health. Some clones in this sample may be carry-over from other donors' samples. The CDR3: CASSPGQNEQFF. Written as DNA, the CDR3 is TGTGCCAGCAGTCCCGGACAGAATGAGCAGTTCTTC.